The 6 T cell receptor beta chains listed next were all sequenced from one sample in a study of CD8 T cells in ankylosing spondylitis. Their antigens are not known. Via MiXCR, TCRdb re-called the 5' RACE reads, giving one row per CDR3 protein. The sample has around 890,000 distinct CDR3 sequences; about 12% are singletons. Study results and caveats: Among TCR beta sequences, a motif of under ten highly homologous variants appeared characteristic of ankylosing spondylitis blood.

Sequenced input: blood, either unsorted or a sorted T cell fraction (not recorded which). Every receptor here comes from a male donor with ankylosing spondylitis.

This clonotype occurred many times. The chain joins TRBV4-3 to TRBJ1-1; a weak D match, TRBD1 (5 bases). The V end lost 0 bases, the J end lost 4 bases, and 15 bases lay between the germline ends. Germline V gene sequence: CDR1 LGHNA, CDR2 YSLEER. This CDR3 region has 16 residues. The CDR3: CASSQEGTDRPTEAFF. CDR3 in DNA: TGCGCCAGCAGCCAAGAAGGGACTGACCGCCCCACTGAAGCTTTCTTT.

In its sample, this clonotype was seen a few times. The chain carries TRBV12-3 or TRBV12-4 and TRBJ1-5; no definite D call. CDR3 size: 13 residues. Trimming took off 5 bases at V and 5 bases at J, with 10 bases between the two ends. CDR3 in amino acids: CASSGDSYQPQHF. DNA for the CDR3: TGTGCCAGCAGTGGAGACTCGTATCAGCCCCAGCATTTT.

This clonotype was seen only a few times. This chain joins TRBV12-3 or TRBV12-4 and TRBJ2-5; the D is unclear. This CDR3 comprises 12 residues. V dropped 3 bases and J dropped 5 bases, with 7 bases sitting between them. In DNA, the CDR3 is TGTGCCAGCAGTTTTCAGCTGGAGACCCAGTACTTC. Its translation is CASSFQLETQYF.

The chain joins TRBV9 to TRBJ1-5; D is ambiguous. CDR1 is SGDLS and CDR2 is YYNGEE in the germline V gene. The ends were cut back, 1 base at V and 0 bases at J, with 8 bases in the middle. This CDR3 has 15 residues. The CDR3 sequence is CASSVLGDSNQPQHF. The DNA for the CDR3 is TGTGCCAGCAGCGTACTTGGAGATAGCAATCAGCCCCAGCATTTT. The whole variable domain, filled in from reference TRBV9 and TRBJ1-5, reads DSGVTQTPKHLITATGQRVTLRCSPRSGDLSVYWYQQSLDQGLQFLIQYYNGEERAKGNILERFSAQQFPDLHSELNLSSLELGDSALYFCASSVLGDSNQPQHFGDGTRLSIL.

This clonotype was observed a few times. This chain uses TRBV18 with TRBJ2-6, with 8 bases that match TRBD1. The V and J ends lost 6 bases and 0 bases, in that order; junction bases with no gene match: 7. Germline V lookup: CDR1 KGHSH, CDR2 LQKENI. There are 17 residues in the CDR3. The CDR3 reads CASSAGTGTSGANVLTF. CDR3 DNA sequence: TGTGCCAGCTCGGCCGGGACAGGCACCTCTGGGGCCAACGTCCTGACTTTC.

The V and J genes are TRBV4-3 and TRBJ2-3, with a possible D match to TRBD1 (6 bases). V was shortened by 0 bases and J by 5 bases, with 15 bases between the two germline ends. The CDR3 runs 16 residues. CDR1 LGHNA and CDR2 YSLEER come from the germline V gene. Written as DNA, the CDR3 is TGCGCCAGCAGCCAAGATAGAACAGGGATGTTAGATACGCAGTATTTT. It yields the protein CASSQDRTGMLDTQYF.